This T cell receptor (beta chain) was sequenced for a study of OX40 agonist ivuxolimab in advanced cancers. Assay used: immunoSEQ multiplex PCR; TCRdb lists only in-frame clones, some missing. The sample consists of about 26,000 clones, approximately 85% of them appearing once. This CDR3 has 14 amino acids. V shed 6 bases, J shed 8 bases, and the junction held 10 bases outside the gene matches. Germline V gene data show CDR1 as MNHEY and CDR2 as SMNVEV (reference sequence). Autoimmune disease history or systemic immunosuppression meant exclusion. Study-level findings and limits: Partial responders at 0.1-3.0 mg/kg had among the lowest clonal expansion. Expanded clones were, on average, more numerous in CD8+ T cells than in CD4+.

A few counts support this clone. No antigen is known for it. The V gene is TRBV27, the J gene TRBJ2-7; 10 bases line up with TRBD1. This clonotype originated in an adult with an advanced solid tumor such as melanoma, head and neck, liver or kidney cancer. This specimen was CD4+ or CD8+ T cells sorted from blood, taken in a trial of the OX40 agonist ivuxolimab. CDR3 sequence: CASSSGQGVSKQYF. DNA for the CDR3: TGTGCCAGCAGCTCTGGACAGGGGGTTAGTAAGCAGTACTTC.